The clone carrying this TCR beta chain was recorded only once. Its antigen remains unidentified. The cDNA was generated through 5'RACE incorporating 10-nucleotide random UMIs. Using its own MiXCR run on the 5' RACE reads, TCRdb lists one record per CDR3 protein. Of fewer than 60,000 distinct CDR3 sequences in the sample, 10% to 15% were seen once. These data are taken from a study of neurological immune-mediated disorders. Study-wide results and caveats: No sharing of CDR3 amino acid sequences was observed among expanded clones across subjects, suggesting private repertoires in all groups.

Time point in this sample: longitudinal time-point 2. Unsorted libraries were prepared from 2 million PBMCs held at -80 C. The germline V gene has CDR1 SGHTA and CDR2 FQGNSA. The CDR3 covers 12 residues. The receptor was derived from a male donor with HTLV-1-associated myelopathy (HAM/TSP). Material: PBMCs. J is TRBJ1-3 and V is TRBV7-2, with D hard to call. CDR3 bases: TGTGTCAGTAGCACCTCTGGAAACACCATATATTTT. As protein: CVSSTSGNTIYF.